What follows are 30 T cell receptor beta chains derived from one specimen sequenced in a study of control samples from healthy donors and cancer patients. This table comes from immunoSEQ multiplex PCR, and its TCRdb copy is limited to in-frame clones, with some not included. The table records some 200,000 clones, roughly 94% of them present only once. Sequences were obtained from blood. These receptors all come from a man in his fifties in good health.

The J gene is TRBJ2-7, the V gene TRBV5-3; unclear D gene. TRBV5-3 is placed among ORFs of uncertain function. V was trimmed by 0 bases and J by 3 bases, leaving 7 bases between them. The CDR3 covers 13 residues. CDR3 DNA sequence: TGTGCCAGAAGCTTGGTCAGGAGCTACGAGCAGTACGTC. It specifies CARSLVRSYEQYV.

The J gene is TRBJ2-5, the V gene TRBV5-1, with D perhaps TRBD1 (6 bases). CDR1 is SGHRS and CDR2 is YFSETQ in the germline V gene. Trimming removed 1 base from V and 5 bases from J, with 12 bases in between. The CDR3 is 14 residues long. The CDR3 protein is CASSLRQGSETQYF. The CDR3 DNA reads as TGCGCCAGCAGCTTGAGGCAGGGGTCGGAGACCCAGTACTTC.

This chain links TRBV3-1 (or the pseudogene TRBV3-2) with TRBJ1-1; D gene ambiguous. The CDR3 length is 14 residues. Per germline, CDR1 LGHDT and CDR2 YNNKEL (reference sequence). V was shortened by 1 base and J by 4 bases, with 10 bases between the two germline ends. The CDR3 is CASSQVGATTEAFF. For the CDR3, the DNA is TGTGCCAGCAGCCAAGTTGGCGCGACCACTGAAGCTTTCTTT.

The chain carries TRBV3-1 (or the pseudogene TRBV3-2) and TRBJ1-1; D possibly corresponds to TRBD1 (5 bases). Germline CDR1 LGHDT, CDR2 YNNKEL (reference sequence). The CDR3 has 15 amino acids. V lost 4 bases and J lost 3, with 15 bases in between. The chain's CDR3 is CASSLTVGGDTEAFF. In DNA, the CDR3 is TGTGCCAGCAGCCTGACAGTGGGGGGGGACACTGAAGCTTTCTTT.

The gene calls are TRBV12-3 or TRBV12-4 and TRBJ1-5, with D unresolved. CDR3 length equals 13 residues. The V end was cut by 3 bases, the J end by 5 bases, with 8 bases between. DNA for the CDR3: TGTGCCAGCAGTTTGAGGGCAGATCAGCCCCAGCATTTT. As protein: CASSLRADQPQHF.

A few counts support this clone. In the same sample, other DNA sequences code for this CDR3. This chain joins TRBV7-3 and TRBJ2-1, with D hard to call. Trimming left V 5 bases short and J 6 bases short, with 8 bases between. Germline V CDR1 and CDR2: SGHTA, FQGTGA. This CDR3 is built from 12 residues. The CDR3 spells CASSPGGNEQFF. CDR3 nucleotide sequence: TGTGCCAGCAGCCCCGGTGGCAATGAGCAGTTCTTC.

This clone was seen once. The chain is built from TRBV29-1 and TRBJ2-3, with D perhaps matching TRBD1 (6 bases). CDR3 length: 14 residues. The V gene lost 7 bases and the J gene lost 3 bases, with 17 bases spanning the gap. Looked up from germline, CDR1 is SQVTM and CDR2 is ANQGSEA. The CDR3 region is CSGCNQGSTDTQYF. In DNA, the CDR3 is TGCAGCGGGTGTAACCAGGGGTCAACAGATACGCAGTATTTT.

This chain links TRBV6-5 with TRBJ2-7; no definite D call. Germline assignment: CDR1 MNHEY and CDR2 SVGAGI. Deletions cut 5 bases from V and 3 bases from J, with 17 bases between. The CDR3 is made up of 15 amino acids. The CDR3 nucleotides are TGTGCCAGCAGTCCACGATCCGGACGGATCTACGAGCAGTACGTC. It translates to CASSPRSGRIYEQYV.

The chain uses TRBV11-2 and TRBJ1-3; maybe TRBD1 (5 bases). Between the trimmed V and J ends, which lost 0 bases and 2 bases, there was a span of 11 bases. CDR3 length: 16 amino acids. CDR1 is SGHAT and CDR2 is FQNNGV in the germline V gene. The CDR3 DNA reads as TGTGCCAGCAGCTTAGATGTAGCCAGGGCTGGAAACACCATATATTTT. Translated, it gives CASSLDVARAGNTIYF.

A note on this clone: Other nucleotide sequences from this sample produce the same CDR3. The gene calls are TRBV5-1 and TRBJ1-2; the D gene is possibly TRBD1 (5 bases). The CDR3 runs 13 residues. Germline V gene sequence: CDR1 SGHRS, CDR2 YFSETQ. Trimming removed 4 bases from V and 3 bases from J, with 10 bases in between. CDR3 protein: CASSSGGDYGYTF. The CDR3 DNA reads as TGCGCCAGCAGCAGTGGGGGGGACTATGGCTACACCTTC.

The chain uses TRBV5-5 and TRBJ2-7; D unresolved. The V gene lost 5 bases and the J gene lost 4 bases, with 16 bases spanning the gap. The V gene's germline CDR1 is SGHKS and CDR2 YYEKEE (reference sequence). CDR3 size: 14 residues. CDR3 in amino acids: CASSYDLRQYEQYV. The CDR3 DNA sequence: TGTGCCAGCAGTTATGACCTCAGACAATACGAGCAGTACGTC.

The rearrangement links TRBV6-2 or TRBV6-3 to TRBJ1-1; D not resolved. The CDR3 totals 13 residues. V was cut by 5 bases and J by 5 bases, with 12 bases left in between. Germline V gene sequence: CDR1 MNHEY, CDR2 SVGEGT. In DNA form, the CDR3 reads TGTGCCAGCAGTCCGAGACCCGGGACTGAAGCTTTCTTT. Translation gives CASSPRPGTEAFF.

The V gene is TRBV7-2, the J gene TRBJ1-2; D uncertain. The CDR3 is 13 amino acids. Germline assignment: CDR1 SGHTA and CDR2 FQGNSA. V dropped 3 bases and J dropped 4 bases, with 9 bases sitting between them. CDR3 residues: CASSLGSSYGYTF. DNA of the CDR3: TGTGCCAGCAGCTTGGGGTCTAGCTATGGCTACACCTTC.

V usage is TRBV2 and J usage is TRBJ1-4; possibly TRBD1 for D (5 bases). Germline V gene sequence: CDR1 SNHLY, CDR2 FYNNEI. This CDR3 is built from 16 residues. Trimming removed 5 bases from V and 0 bases from J, with 13 bases in between. The DNA of the CDR3 is TGTGCCAGCAGTACGACCGGGACGTCAACTAATGAAAAACTGTTTTTT. Its translation: CASSTTGTSTNEKLFF. The complete variable domain, with remaining parts taken from reference TRBV2 and TRBJ1-4, reads EPEVTQTPSHQVTQMGQEVILRCVPISNHLYFYWYRQILGQKVEFLVSFYNNEISEKSEIFDDQFSVERPDGSNFTLKIRSTKLEDSAMYFCASSTTGTSTNEKLFFGSGTQLSVL.

The V call is TRBV18, the J call TRBJ2-3; no firm D call. The CDR3 extends over 14 amino acids. V lost 4 bases and J lost 1, with 9 bases in between. In germline, CDR1 is KGHSH, CDR2 LQKENI. This chain's CDR3 is CASSLGYGTDTQYF. CDR3 DNA: TGTGCCAGCTCACTGGGGTATGGCACAGATACGCAGTATTTT.

The chain uses TRBV12-3 or TRBV12-4 and TRBJ2-3; D may be TRBD1 or TRBD2 (5 bases each). The CDR3 has 13 amino acids. V lost 6 bases, J lost 5 bases, and 12 bases lay in between. The CDR3 DNA reads as TGTGCCAGCAGACTAGGGGCTAAAGATACGCAGTATTTT. It specifies CASRLGAKDTQYF.

V usage is TRBV7-8 and J usage is TRBJ2-7, with 8 bases lining up with TRBD1. Per the germline V gene, CDR1 is SGHVS and CDR2 is FQNEAQ. The CDR3 spans 14 residues. Unmatched junction bases numbered 6, after V lost 6 bases and J lost 2 bases. Here the CDR3 DNA reads TGTGCCAGCAGACCCAGGGGGCGTCCCTACGAGCAGTACTTC. Protein product: CASRPRGRPYEQYF.

The chain carries TRBV20-1 and TRBJ1-1; 9 bases are a match to TRBD1. CDR1 is DFQATT, CDR2 SNEGSKA, per germline (reference sequence). The V segment lost 3 bases and the J segment 6 bases; nucleotides outside the gene matches: 8. The CDR3 is 14 amino acids. CDR3 sequence: CSASKRTGAAEAFF. In DNA form, the CDR3 reads TGCAGTGCTAGTAAGAGGACAGGGGCCGCTGAAGCTTTCTTT.

This rearrangement joins TRBV27 to TRBJ2-1; D possibly uses TRBD1 or TRBD2 (5 bases each). Germline V gene sequence: CDR1 MNHEY, CDR2 SMNVEV (reference sequence). The V gene lost 4 bases and the J gene lost 5 bases, with 24 bases spanning the gap. The CDR3 is 18 amino acids. The CDR3 protein is CASSSPRSGHGGNNEQFF. The CDR3 bases are TGTGCCAGCAGTTCACCAAGGTCTGGACATGGGGGAAACAATGAGCAGTTCTTC.

This chain connects TRBV29-1 to TRBJ2-5; TRBD2 is a possible D gene (6 bases). The germline V gene has CDR1 SQVTM and CDR2 ANQGSEA. Trimming took off 4 bases at V and 1 base at J, with 7 bases between the two ends. CDR3 size: 12 residues. The CDR3 DNA is TGCAGCGTTGGGAGGGGCCAAGAGACCCAGTACTTC. This encodes CSVGRGQETQYF.

The V gene is TRBV3-1 (or the pseudogene TRBV3-2), the J gene TRBJ1-5; TRBD1 aligns across 7 bases. V lost 3 bases and J lost 7; bases outside the gene matches: 12. This CDR3 comprises 16 residues. Looked up from germline, CDR1 is LGHDT and CDR2 is YNNKEL (reference sequence). The CDR3 nucleotides read TGTGCCAGCAGCCACAGCATGACAGGGTCGGTACAGCCCCAGCATTTT. Residues: CASSHSMTGSVQPQHF.

The chain has TRBV6-5 and TRBJ1-1; D gene ambiguous. Germline V lookup: CDR1 MNHEY, CDR2 SVGAGI. The V and J ends lost 5 bases and 1 base respectively, with 11 bases between them. The CDR3 has 14 residues. CDR3 DNA: TGTGCCAGCAGTCCATTCCACAGGAACACTGAAGCTTTCTTT. This translates into CASSPFHRNTEAFF.

The chain recombines TRBV5-1 with TRBJ2-6, with TRBD1 identical over 9 bases. This CDR3 is 15 amino acids long. J was trimmed by 2 bases and V by 4 bases; bases with no gene match: 1. Germline V gene sequence: CDR1 SGHRS, CDR2 YFSETQ. The CDR3 nucleotides read TGCGCCAGCAGCGGGACAGGGACTGGGGCCAACGTCCTGACTTTC. This gives the protein CASSGTGTGANVLTF.

J is TRBJ1-5 and V is TRBV6-2 or TRBV6-3; tentative D call: TRBD1 (5 bases). This CDR3 contains 21 residues. The V end was cut by 2 bases, the J end by 2 bases, with 28 bases between. Germline lookup yields CDR1 MNHEY and CDR2 SVGEGT. The CDR3 region has the DNA TGTGCCAGCAGTTACCCGACTCGGGGCAGAATGACCCCCGGGGGCAATCAGCCCCAGCATTTT. This codes for CASSYPTRGRMTPGGNQPQHF.

The rearrangement links TRBV27 to TRBJ1-5; 8 nucleotides line up with TRBD1. The trim removed 9 bases at V and 8 bases at J, leaving 12 bases unmatched. Germline lookup yields CDR1 MNHEY and CDR2 SMNVEV (reference sequence). This CDR3 is 14 amino acids long. The CDR3 region has the DNA TGTGCCAGTCAGCAGACAGGGGCGGCGGAGCCCCAGCATTTT. Amino acid sequence: CASQQTGAAEPQHF.

This clone was found a few times. V usage is TRBV14 and J usage is TRBJ1-1, with no clear D. CDR3 size: 15 residues. Germline assignment: CDR1 SGHDN and CDR2 FVKESK. The ends were cut back, 4 bases at V and 1 base at J, with 13 bases in the middle. Here the CDR3 DNA reads TGTGCCAGCAGCCCCCAGGCCGTCGGGAACACTGAAGCTTTCTTT. This gives the protein CASSPQAVGNTEAFF.

The chain has TRBV7-9 and TRBJ1-1; D is perhaps TRBD1 (6 bases). Trimming removed 2 bases at V and 5 bases at J, with 12 bases between. Germline loops: CDR1 SEHNR, CDR2 FQNEAQ (reference sequence). The CDR3 sequence is 14 residues long. CDR3 DNA: TGTGCCAGCAGCTTAACGGGGGCGGCTACTGAAGCTTTCTTT. Translating it yields CASSLTGAATEAFF. The full variable domain, in which reference TRBV7-9 and TRBJ1-1 provide the parts outside the CDR3, is DTGVSQNPRHKITKRGQNVTFRCDPISEHNRLYWYRQTLGQGPEFLTYFQNEAQLEKSRLLSDRFSAERPKGSFSTLEIQRTEQGDSAMYLCASSLTGAATEAFFGQGTRLTVV.

V is TRBV9 and J is TRBJ1-3; D not resolved. The CDR3 contains 14 residues. V was shortened by 4 bases and J by 0 bases, with 8 bases between the two germline ends. Germline V CDR1 and CDR2: SGDLS, YYNGEE. The CDR3 DNA reads as TGTGCCAGCAGCTCGGCCTACTCTGGAAACACCATATATTTT. Residues: CASSSAYSGNTIYF.

The rearrangement uses TRBV7-2 and TRBJ1-3; 9 bases line up with TRBD1. V shed 6 bases and J 1 base; nucleotides not matched to a gene: 10. This CDR3 spans 17 amino acids. CDR1 and CDR2 (germline): SGHTA, FQGNSA. The CDR3 DNA reads as TGTGCCAGCAGTCATACCGGACAGGGGAAGTCTGGAAACACCATATATTTT. Protein: CASSHTGQGKSGNTIYF.

The J gene is TRBJ2-7, the V gene TRBV10-1, with TRBD1 as a possible D gene (5 bases). V was pared by 6 bases and J by 6 bases, with 21 bases between. Germline assignment: CDR1 WNHNN and CDR2 SYGVQD (reference sequence). This CDR3 spans 15 amino acids. CDR3 in DNA: TGCGCCAGCAGCAATGGGGCCTACCTTACGGGCGAGCAGTACTTC. As protein: CASSNGAYLTGEQYF.